Presented here are 20 T cell receptor beta chains from one specimen sequenced in a study of regulatory T cells in long-lasting Graves disease. Through Arm-PCR of CDR3 regions and iRepertoire HTBI primers, TCR beta libraries were built. TCRdb itself ran the multiplex PCR reads through MiXCR, one entry per CDR3 protein. The repertoire holds 350,000 to 450,000 distinct CDR3 sequences, about a fifth seen once, with about a fifth in the top ten. As to time point: persistent/refractory GD, antithyroid drugs over 5 years with positive TRAb. TCR sequences were obtained from RNA taken from PBMCs. The input for sequencing was peripheral blood mononuclear cells (PBMCs), taken when the disease was refractory, from a patient treated with antithyroid drugs. The receptors derive from a female donor with Graves disease.

This clonotype was picked up many times. V gene TRBV28 combines with J gene TRBJ2-7; TRBD1 might be the D (5 bases). CDR3 length equals 12 residues. The ends were cut back, 2 bases at V and 9 bases at J, with 11 bases in the middle. From germline, CDR1 is MDHEN and CDR2 SYDVKM. CDR3: CASSLGHARQYF. In nucleotides, the CDR3 is TGTGCCAGCAGTTTAGGACACGCAAGGCAGTACTTC.

This clonotype was seen a few times. The chain carries TRBV11-2 and TRBJ2-2; the match to TRBD2 covers 15 bases. This CDR3 spans 17 amino acids. Germline assignment: CDR1 SGHAT and CDR2 FQNNGV. Losses at the gene ends were 4 bases for V and 6 bases for J; bases not matched to a gene: 6. The CDR3 region is CASSSGLAGGVAGELFF. In nucleotides, the CDR3 is TGTGCCAGCAGCTCTGGACTAGCGGGAGGGGTCGCCGGGGAGCTGTTTTTT. Filled out from reference TRBV11-2 and TRBJ2-2, the complete variable domain reads EAGVAQSPRYKIIEKRQSVAFWCNPISGHATLYWYQQILGQGPKLLIQFQNNGVVDDSQLPKDRFSAERLKGVDSTLKIQPAKLEDSAVYLCASSSGLAGGVAGELFFGEGSRLTVL.

In regard to this clonotype: Just one base apart from a much larger clone, this may be a read error. The CDR3 DNA is TGTGCCAGCAGCCCCATGGGGAGGGGGCTTGGGAATGAAAAACTGCTTTTT. The encoded protein is CASSPMGRGLGNEKLLF. The genes are TRBV7-2 and TRBJ1-4, with TRBD1 matching over 7 bases. This CDR3 has 17 residues. Germline V gives CDR1 SGHTA, CDR2 FQGNSA.

This clonotype has a handful of counts. This rearrangement joins TRBV6-2 or TRBV6-3 to TRBJ1-2; D is perhaps TRBD1 (6 bases). The CDR3 totals 14 residues. V shed 2 bases and J shed 5 bases, with 12 bases lying between them. Germline-derived CDR1 and CDR2 are MNHEY and SVGEGT. CDR3 sequence (DNA): TGTGCCAGCAGTTACGGGGGCCCGAATTATGGCTACACCTTC. Translated, it gives CASSYGGPNYGYTF.

Many counts were recorded for this clonotype. The V and J genes are TRBV7-2 and TRBJ2-2; 9 nucleotides align to TRBD1. The CDR3 is 15 residues long. Germline V gene sequence: CDR1 SGHTA, CDR2 FQGNSA. The V gene end was trimmed by 5 bases and the J gene end by 7 bases; junction bases not matched to a gene: 8. CDR3 region: CASSLLTGGNGELFF. The CDR3 nucleotides read TGTGCCAGCAGCCTCTTGACAGGGGGTAACGGGGAGCTGTTTTTT.

This clonotype was seen repeatedly, ten times or more. The J gene is TRBJ2-7, the V gene TRBV7-2; D is unclear. CDR1 is SGHTA and CDR2 is FQGNSA in the germline V gene. Trimming took 4 bases from V and 3 from J, leaving 16 bases between them. There are 15 residues in the CDR3. In DNA, the CDR3 is TGTGCCAGCAGCTCCCGTGGAGCTGCATTCTACGAGCAGTACTTC. Translating gives CASSSRGAAFYEQYF.

The V gene is TRBV10-3, the J gene TRBJ2-7, with D unresolved. Per the germline V gene, CDR1 is ENHRY and CDR2 is SYGVKD. The CDR3 spans 11 residues. The ends were cut back, 7 bases at V and 6 bases at J, with 10 bases in the middle. The CDR3 region has the DNA TGTGCCATCACCCACCCCGCCGAGCAGTACTTC. It translates to CAITHPAEQYF.

There are a few counts of this clonotype. The chain is built from TRBV7-2 and TRBJ2-5; maybe TRBD2 (6 bases). CDR3 length equals 14 residues. Germline lookup yields CDR1 SGHTA and CDR2 FQGNSA. Trimming left V 1 base short and J 7 bases short, with 13 bases between. CDR3: CASSLGEALGTQYF. CDR3 in DNA: TGTGCCAGCAGCTTAGGGGAGGCCCTGGGGACCCAGTACTTC.

This clonotype was observed a few times. V gene TRBV7-2 combines with J gene TRBJ2-7, with D unclear. The CDR3 is made up of 13 amino acids. V lost 5 bases and J lost 0, with 8 bases in between. Germline CDR1 reads SGHTA; CDR2 reads FQGNSA. The CDR3 reads CASSAYFSYEQYF. The CDR3 DNA is TGTGCCAGCAGCGCCTACTTCTCCTACGAGCAGTACTTC.

This clonotype was observed at least ten times. The J gene is TRBJ2-2, the V gene TRBV2; D not certain. With 7 bases removed from V and 3 bases from J, the gap between germline ends came to 12 bases. This CDR3 is built from 14 residues. CDR1 is SNHLY, CDR2 FYNNEI, per germline. The CDR3 loop reads CASIGITDTGELFF. CDR3 DNA: TGTGCCAGCATTGGCATCACGGACACCGGGGAGCTGTTTTTT.

V is TRBV7-2 and J is TRBJ2-5, with 9 positions matching TRBD2. CDR3 size: 13 residues. V shed 5 bases, J shed 10 bases, and the junction held 8 bases outside the gene matches. Germline V gives CDR1 SGHTA, CDR2 FQGNSA. The CDR3 DNA is TGTGCCAGCAGCCCGAGCGGGAGGAGGGACCAGTACTTC. It is translated as CASSPSGRRDQYF.

This clonotype has just a few counts. V gene TRBV25-1 combines with J gene TRBJ2-6; D is unresolved. Germline V lookup: CDR1 MGHDK, CDR2 SYGVNS. With 4 bases removed from V and 0 bases from J, the gap between germline ends came to 16 bases. The length of the CDR3 is 18 residues. In DNA form, the CDR3 reads TGTGCCAGCAGTGGGGGTGGACCGCACCACTCTGGGGCCAACGTCCTGACTTTC. It is translated as CASSGGGPHHSGANVLTF.

The table lists this clonotype with many counts. The chain links TRBV28 to TRBJ1-6, with D unresolved. CDR1 is MDHEN, CDR2 SYDVKM, per germline. The V gene lost 1 base and the J gene lost 7 bases, with 8 bases spanning the gap. The CDR3 has 14 residues. The CDR3 DNA sequence: TGTGCCAGCAGTTTATTCAGAAGGAATTCACCCCTCCACTTT. Protein sequence: CASSLFRRNSPLHF. The variable domain in full, with the rest retrieved from reference TRBV28 and TRBJ1-6, is DVKVTQSSRYLVKRTGEKVFLECVQDMDHENMFWYRQDPGLGLRLIYFSYDVKMKEKGDIPEGYSVSREKKERFSLILESASTNQTSMYLCASSLFRRNSPLHFGNGTRLTVT.

The gene calls are TRBV4-1 and TRBJ1-5; no reliable D call. The V end lost 1 base, the J end lost 6 bases, and 7 bases lay between the germline ends. This CDR3 is 13 amino acids long. Germline CDR1 reads MGHRA; CDR2 reads YSYEKL. DNA of the CDR3: TGCGCCAGCAGCCAAGTAAAAGGTCAGCCCCAGCATTTT. Translation: CASSQVKGQPQHF.

Turning to this clonotype: A single base separates this from a much larger clone, so it may be a read error. The CDR3 region is CASSFQGAPDYGYTF. The CDR3 DNA reads as TGTGCCAGCAGTTTCCAGGGAGCTCCCGACTATGGCTACACCTTC. The rearrangement joins TRBV2 to TRBJ1-2, with a possible D match to TRBD1 (5 bases). Germline V gives CDR1 SNHLY, CDR2 FYNNEI. Trimming cost V 5 bases and J 3 bases, with 16 bases left between them. The CDR3 totals 15 residues.

The gene calls are TRBV14 and TRBJ2-7; D could derive from TRBD1 or TRBD2 (6 bases each). Germline CDR1 SGHDN, CDR2 FVKESK. This CDR3 spans 15 amino acids. V lost 2 bases, J lost 2 bases, and 13 bases lay in between. The CDR3 region is CASSQIDRGPYEQYF. As DNA, the CDR3 is TGTGCCAGCAGCCAAATTGACCGGGGGCCCTACGAGCAGTACTTC.

This clonotype was seen repeatedly, ten times or more. V is TRBV11-2 and J is TRBJ1-4, with D possibly being TRBD1 (5 bases). CDR1 and CDR2 (germline): SGHAT, FQNNGV. The CDR3 extends over 15 amino acids. The V end was cut by 7 bases, the J end by 5 bases, with 17 bases between. This CDR3 reads CASKGRGSGNEKLFF. The DNA for the CDR3 is TGTGCCAGCAAGGGGAGAGGTTCAGGGAATGAAAAACTGTTTTTT.

This chain links TRBV10-3 with TRBJ1-6; 7 bases line up with TRBD1. Trimming removed 10 bases from V and 8 bases from J; junction bases left unmatched: 14. This CDR3 comprises 15 residues. Germline V gene data show CDR1 as ENHRY and CDR2 as SYGVKD. The CDR3 nucleotides are TGTGCCACCAAAGATGAGGGACAGTATTATTCACCCCTCCACTTT. Translating it yields CATKDEGQYYSPLHF.

Ten or more counts support this clonotype. V and J are TRBV20-1 and TRBJ1-5, with 9 bases lining up with TRBD1. V lost 2 bases and J lost 5; bases outside the gene matches: 13. This CDR3 is built from 17 residues. The germline gives CDR1 DFQATT, CDR2 SNEGSKA (reference sequence). This CDR3 reads CSARSLTGQGIYQPQHF. CDR3 in DNA: TGCAGTGCTAGATCCCTCACGGGACAGGGTATTTATCAGCCCCAGCATTTT.

The J gene is TRBJ1-1, the V gene TRBV7-2; a possible D gene is TRBD1 (5 bases). The CDR3 consists of 14 residues. In germline, CDR1 is SGHTA, CDR2 FQGNSA. With 5 bases removed from V and 1 base from J, the gap between germline ends came to 11 bases. In DNA, the CDR3 is TGTGCCAGCAGCGTGGGACCGACGAACACTGAAGCTTTCTTT. Its protein product is CASSVGPTNTEAFF.